This TCR beta chain was sequenced during a study of T cells in Graves' hyperthyroidism and ophthalmopathy. Findings and caveats of the study: Model predictions of ophthalmopathy came a median 6.5 months before onset. Most thyroid clonotypes that were expanded above 0.001 also turned up in blood. A model using 13 V-J features told ophthalmopathy apart from stable hyperthyroidism.

CDR1 is SEHNR, CDR2 FQNEAQ, per germline (reference sequence). The V gene lost 5 bases and the J gene lost 5 bases, with 9 bases spanning the gap. The CDR3 has 13 residues. In its sample, this clonotype was seen a few times. Its antigen is still unknown. From 9 to 10 ml of fresh peripheral blood, PBMCs were isolated. TCR beta CDR3 regions were amplified from RNA transcripts. The HTBI primer set drove a first-round RT-PCR of the TCR CDR3. TCRdb re-analysed the multiplex PCR reads in MiXCR, keeping a single row per CDR3 protein. The sample yields roughly 260,000 distinct CDR3 sequences, 14% to 15% seen once.

The sequenced material came from blood. This receptor was obtained from a woman aged 40 to 50 with Graves' hyperthyroidism that later progressed to Graves' ophthalmopathy. This chain connects TRBV7-9 to TRBJ2-2; weak D call: TRBD1 (5 bases). CDR3 sequence (DNA): TGTGCCAGCAGCCATAGGGGAACCGGGGAGCTGTTTTTT. Translation gives CASSHRGTGELFF.